The 19 T cell receptor beta chains below all came from one sample that was sequenced in a study of CD8+CD57+ T cells in acquired aplastic anemia (dated by TCRdb to 2016 to 2019). The instrument given in TCRdb is Illumina HiSeq 2000. TCR beta VDJ combination and CDR3 sequence profiling used genomic DNA as the template. TCRdb ran its own pipeline on the public reads, namely fastp trimming at Q25 and MiXCR clone calling, and kept in-frame beta chains. Identical CDR3 protein sequences are pooled into one entry, listed with their most common genes and DNA. The sample table records a few hundred thousand distinct CDR3 sequences; around 72% of these occur just once. The ten top clones hold 4% of the sample. Sequences were obtained from sorted CD4+, CD8+, or CD8+CD57+ T cells (not recorded which) from PBMCs. These receptors came from a human donor in good health, serving as a control.

Points on this clonotype: A read error is likely, as this CDR3 ends without the conserved phenylalanine or tryptophan. This rearrangement joins TRBV12-3 or TRBV12-4 to TRBJ2-1; 10 bases are a match to TRBD2. The CDR3 has 15 amino acids. Here the CDR3 DNA reads TGTGCTAGTAGTACGAGCGGGGGGGTCTACAATGAGCAGTTCCTC. Its translation: CASSTSGGVYNEQFL.

In its sample, this clonotype was seen many times. The V gene is TRBV7-9, the J gene TRBJ2-7, with D hard to call. The germline V gene has CDR1 SEHNR and CDR2 FQNEAQ (reference sequence). The V end lost 1 base, the J end lost 0 bases, and 10 bases lay between the germline ends. The CDR3 sequence is 15 residues long. CDR3 in amino acids: CASSLDVANSYEQYF. CDR3 nucleotides: TGTGCCAGCAGCTTAGATGTTGCCAACTCCTACGAGCAGTACTTC.

This clonotype appeared a few times. The junction shows a germline mismatch at one end, possibly a read error. This chain connects TRBV20-1 to TRBJ1-1, with 8 bases lining up with TRBD1. The CDR3 length is 10 residues. CDR1 DFQATT and CDR2 SNEGSKA come from the germline V gene (reference sequence). The CDR3 loop reads CSATGGFTTF. The DNA of the CDR3 is TGCAGTGCTACAGGGGGCTTCACTACCTTT.

This clonotype appeared once. The chain carries TRBV11-2 and TRBJ2-7, with D possibly TRBD1 on 5 matching bases. The CDR3 covers 15 residues. CDR1 SGHAT and CDR2 FQNNGV come from the germline V gene. Trimming removed 7 bases from V and 3 bases from J, with 19 bases in between. CDR3 protein: CASTTVPGNSYEQYF. In DNA, the CDR3 is TGTGCCAGCACCACAGTCCCAGGGAATAGCTACGAGCAGTACTTC.

The chain couples TRBV7-3 to TRBJ2-2, with 8 bases fitting TRBD1. This CDR3 is built from 15 residues. Germline CDR1 is SGHTA and CDR2 is FQGTGA. The junction had 15 bases not matched to a gene; V was cut back by 5 bases and J by 13 bases. Here the CDR3 reads CASSTRTGHGELLFF. For the CDR3, the DNA is TGTGCCAGCAGCACCAGGACAGGGCACGGGGAGCTGCTGTTTTTT.

This clonotype was counted once. It is likely a read error, because the conserved phenylalanine at the end of the CDR3 is missing. It is unclear where the CDR3 begins or ends on the DNA, so no DNA is shown, and the CDR3 is as TCRdb lists it. V is TRBV19 and J is TRBJ1-3. 12 amino acids form the CDR3, both terminal residues included. Germline V gene lookup returns CDR1 LNHDA and CDR2 SQIVND (reference sequence). CDR3 sequence: CASSKTGNTTFY.

Concerning this clonotype: The CDR3 does not close with the conserved phenylalanine or tryptophan, likely indicating a read error. No DNA is shown, since the ends of the CDR3 on it are uncertain; the CDR3 is the one TCRdb lists. CDR3 in amino acids: CASSLKSNEILWS. J is TRBJ1-4 and V is TRBV7-2. The CDR3 extends over 13 residues, inclusive of both ends. The V gene's germline CDR1 is SGHTA and CDR2 FQGNSA.

In the case of this clonotype: Germline is not matched at one junction end, which may reflect a read error. This chain links TRBV9 with TRBJ1-5; D not resolved. The V gene's germline CDR1 is SGDLS and CDR2 YYNGEE. CDR3 length equals 14 residues. Here the CDR3 reads CASSVGPSKQPQHF. The CDR3 DNA follows: TGTGCCAGCAGCGTGGGCCCTAGCAAGCAGCCCCAGCATTTT.

This clonotype was detected many times. J is TRBJ1-1 and V is TRBV7-6; possibly TRBD1 for D (6 bases). CDR1 is SGHVS and CDR2 is FNYEAQ in the germline V gene. Trimming shortened V by 2 bases and J by 4 bases, and 8 bases separated the two germline ends. This CDR3 is built from 13 residues. The CDR3 DNA reads TGTGCCAGCAGCTTACAGGGGCTCACTGAAGCTTTCTTT. It yields the protein CASSLQGLTEAFF.

This clonotype was seen repeatedly, ten times or more. This chain joins TRBV5-1 and TRBJ1-3; D gene ambiguous. The V and J ends lost 4 bases and 4 bases respectively, with 15 bases between them. The germline gives CDR1 SGHRS, CDR2 YFSETQ. The CDR3 totals 15 residues. Here the CDR3 reads CASSLGPGDGNTIYF. The CDR3 nucleotides are TGCGCCAGCAGCCTCGGACCCGGAGACGGAAACACCATATATTTT.

V gene TRBV20-1 combines with J gene TRBJ2-3, with D unclear. CDR3 length: 13 amino acids. CDR1 is DFQATT, CDR2 SNEGSKA, per germline (reference sequence). V was pared by 3 bases and J by 2 bases, with 9 bases between. The CDR3 DNA follows: TGCAGTGCTAGTCTGGGTTCCACAGATACGCAGTATTTT. Encoded protein: CSASLGSTDTQYF.

With regard to this clonotype: Since a much larger clone is just one base distant, this may be a read error. Because it lacks the conserved phenylalanine or tryptophan at the end, this CDR3 is likely a read error. CDR3 region: CASSTARGWLTYNEQFL. For the CDR3, the DNA is TGTGCCAGCAGTACGGCCAGGGGCTGGCTGACCTACAATGAGCAGTTCCTC. The rearrangement joins TRBV6-2 or TRBV6-3 to TRBJ2-1; a weak D match, TRBD1 (6 bases). The CDR3 extends over 17 amino acids. With 5 bases removed from V and 2 bases from J, the gap between germline ends came to 19 bases. CDR1 is MNHEY, CDR2 SVGEGT, per germline.

Comments on this clonotype: No conserved phenylalanine or tryptophan is present at the end of the CDR3, so a read error is the likely explanation. No DNA is shown, since the ends of the CDR3 on it are uncertain; the CDR3 is the one TCRdb lists. The V gene is TRBV7-2, the J gene TRBJ1-6; the table's D call, TRBD1, has no DNA check behind it. Germline V gene data show CDR1 as SGHTA and CDR2 as FQGNSA. The CDR3 is made up of 13 amino acids, end residues included. CDR3 protein: CASSVANRGTGYT.

This chain uses TRBV12-3 or TRBV12-4 with TRBJ1-1, with a tentative D call TRBD1 (5 bases). Trimming removed 6 bases at V and 5 bases at J, with 19 bases between. This CDR3 spans 15 amino acids. CDR3 bases: TGTGCCAGCAGCGGCCAAGGGACCGTGGGGACTGAAGCTTTCTTT. Its protein product is CASSGQGTVGTEAFF.

The sample holds many counts of this clonotype. The gene calls are TRBV4-3 and TRBJ1-5; possibly TRBD1 for D (5 bases). Germline CDR1 LGHNA, CDR2 YSLEER. The CDR3 loop spans 16 amino acids. Between the trimmed V and J ends, which lost 0 bases and 11 bases, there was a span of 20 bases. DNA of the CDR3: TGCGCCAGCAGCCAAGATTTGGGGTGGCAGGGTGGAGCCCAGCATTTT. This codes for CASSQDLGWQGGAQHF.

This chain links TRBV25-1 with TRBJ1-2; D is uncertain. Germline CDR1 and CDR2: MGHDK and SYGVNS. V lost 3 bases to trimming and J lost 4 bases, with 15 bases between them. The CDR3 is made up of 15 amino acids. The DNA of the CDR3 is TGTGCCAGCAGTGATGGGCAATCAGACATCTATGGCTACACCTTC. It encodes CASSDGQSDIYGYTF.

The V call is TRBV20-1, the J call TRBJ1-2, with D perhaps matching TRBD1 (5 bases). Looked up from germline, CDR1 is DFQATT and CDR2 is SNEGSKA (reference sequence). Trimming left V 0 bases short and J 5 bases short, with 13 bases between. This CDR3 contains 14 residues. The CDR3 DNA is TGCAGTGCTAGAGATACCAGGGACGGTTATGGCTACACCTTC. Residues: CSARDTRDGYGYTF.

As regards this clonotype: The DNA is omitted, as the CDR3 cannot be located on it reliably, and the CDR3 follows TCRdb's listing. The chain links TRBV7-9 to TRBJ2-5; the table's D call TRBD2 went unverified against the DNA. CDR1 is SEHNR, CDR2 FQNEAQ, per germline (reference sequence). Counting both end residues, the CDR3 totals 15 amino acids. The CDR3: CASSIVEAQYFGPYF.

Notes on this clonotype: The junction shows a germline mismatch at one end, possibly a read error. V gene TRBV7-3 combines with J gene TRBJ2-1; TRBD1 aligns across 7 bases. The CDR3 extends over 11 amino acids. Germline V gene data show CDR1 as SGHTA and CDR2 as FQGTGA. The DNA of the CDR3 is TGTGCCAGCAGCTCCTCCCCCGGGACAGTCTTC. It encodes CASSSSPGTVF.